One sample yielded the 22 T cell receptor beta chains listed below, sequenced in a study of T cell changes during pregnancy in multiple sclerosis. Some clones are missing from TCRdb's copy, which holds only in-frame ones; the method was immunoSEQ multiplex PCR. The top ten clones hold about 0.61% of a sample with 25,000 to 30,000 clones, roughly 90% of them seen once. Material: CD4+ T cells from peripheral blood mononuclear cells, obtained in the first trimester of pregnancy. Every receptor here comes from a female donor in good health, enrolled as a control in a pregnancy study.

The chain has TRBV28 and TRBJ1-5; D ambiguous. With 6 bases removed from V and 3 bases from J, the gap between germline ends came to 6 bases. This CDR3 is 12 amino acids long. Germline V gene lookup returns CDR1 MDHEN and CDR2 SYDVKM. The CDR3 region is CASSSLNQPQHF. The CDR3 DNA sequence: TGTGCCAGCAGCTCCCTCAATCAGCCCCAGCATTTT.

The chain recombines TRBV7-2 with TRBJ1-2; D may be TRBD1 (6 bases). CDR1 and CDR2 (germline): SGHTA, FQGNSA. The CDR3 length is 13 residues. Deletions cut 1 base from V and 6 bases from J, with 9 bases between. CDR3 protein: CASSLVQGNGYTF. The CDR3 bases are TGTGCCAGCAGCTTAGTACAGGGTAATGGCTACACCTTC. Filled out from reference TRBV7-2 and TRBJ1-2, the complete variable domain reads GAGVSQSPSNKVTEKGKDVELRCDPISGHTALYWYRQSLGQGLEFLIYFQGNSAPDKSGLPSDRFSAERTGGSVSTLTIQRTQQEDSAVYLCASSLVQGNGYTFGSGTRLTVV.

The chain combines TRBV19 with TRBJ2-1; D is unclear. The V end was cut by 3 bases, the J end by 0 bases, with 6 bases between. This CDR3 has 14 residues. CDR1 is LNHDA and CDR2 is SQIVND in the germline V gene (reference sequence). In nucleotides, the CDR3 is TGTGCCAGTAGTATTGAGAGCTCCTACAATGAGCAGTTCTTC. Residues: CASSIESSYNEQFF.

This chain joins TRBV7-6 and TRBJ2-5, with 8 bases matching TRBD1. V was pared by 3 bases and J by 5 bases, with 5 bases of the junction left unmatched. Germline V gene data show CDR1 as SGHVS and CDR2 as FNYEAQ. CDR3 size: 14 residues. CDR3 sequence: CASSLDRVRETQYF. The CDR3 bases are TGTGCCAGCAGCTTGGACAGGGTTAGGGAGACCCAGTACTTC.

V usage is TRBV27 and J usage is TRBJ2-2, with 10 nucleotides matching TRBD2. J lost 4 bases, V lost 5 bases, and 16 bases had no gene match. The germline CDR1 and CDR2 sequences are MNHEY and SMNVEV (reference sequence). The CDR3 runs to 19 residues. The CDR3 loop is CASSPLPLTSGIGTGELFF. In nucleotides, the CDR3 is TGTGCCAGCAGTCCTCTGCCACTAACTAGCGGGATCGGCACCGGGGAGCTGTTTTTT.

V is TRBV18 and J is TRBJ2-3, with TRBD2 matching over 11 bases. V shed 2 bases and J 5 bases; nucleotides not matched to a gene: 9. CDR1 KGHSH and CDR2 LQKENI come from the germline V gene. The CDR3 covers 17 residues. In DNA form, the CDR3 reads TGTGCCAGCTCACCAATAGCGCTAGCGGGAGGACGAGATACGCAGTATTTT. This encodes CASSPIALAGGRDTQYF. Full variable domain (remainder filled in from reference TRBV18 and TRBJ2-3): NAGVMQNPRHLVRRRGQEARLRCSPMKGHSHVYWYRQLPEEGLKFMVYLQKENIIDESGMPKERFSAEFPKEGPSILRIQQVVRGDSAAYFCASSPIALAGGRDTQYFGPGTRLTVL.

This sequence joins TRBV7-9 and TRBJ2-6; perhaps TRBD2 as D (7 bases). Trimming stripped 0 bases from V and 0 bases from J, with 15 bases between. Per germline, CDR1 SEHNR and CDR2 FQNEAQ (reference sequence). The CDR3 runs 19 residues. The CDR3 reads CASSLASGDYLSGANVLTF. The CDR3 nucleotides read TGTGCCAGCAGCTTAGCCTCAGGGGACTACCTCTCTGGGGCCAACGTCCTGACTTTC.

Here the CDR3 reads CASSQEVASGIDEQYF. Written as DNA, the CDR3 is TGTGCCAGCAGCCAAGAGGTCGCTAGCGGGATCGACGAGCAGTACTTC. The V call is TRBV4-2, the J call TRBJ2-7; 9 nucleotides match TRBD2. The CDR3 has 16 amino acids. Unmatched junction bases numbered 8, after V lost 0 bases and J lost 5 bases. Germline V gene sequence: CDR1 LGHNA, CDR2 YNFKEQ.

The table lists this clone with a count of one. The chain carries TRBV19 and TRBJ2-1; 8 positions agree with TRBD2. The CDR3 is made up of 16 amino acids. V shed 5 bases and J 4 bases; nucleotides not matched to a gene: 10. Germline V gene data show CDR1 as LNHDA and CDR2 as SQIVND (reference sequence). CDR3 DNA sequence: TGTGCCAGTAGTCTCATCGTTACTAGCGGTTACAATGAGCAGTTCTTC. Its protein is CASSLIVTSGYNEQFF. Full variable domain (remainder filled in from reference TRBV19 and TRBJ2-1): DGGITQSPKYLFRKEGQNVTLSCEQNLNHDAMYWYRQDPGQGLRLIYYSQIVNDFQKGDIAEGYSVSREKKESFPLTVTSAQKNPTAFYLCASSLIVTSGYNEQFFGPGTRLTVL.

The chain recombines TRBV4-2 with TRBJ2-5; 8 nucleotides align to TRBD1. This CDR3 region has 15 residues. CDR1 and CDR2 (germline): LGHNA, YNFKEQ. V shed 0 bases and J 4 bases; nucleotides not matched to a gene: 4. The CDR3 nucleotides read TGTGCCAGCAGCCAAGAAAGGACAGGGCCAGAGACCCAGTACTTC. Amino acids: CASSQERTGPETQYF.

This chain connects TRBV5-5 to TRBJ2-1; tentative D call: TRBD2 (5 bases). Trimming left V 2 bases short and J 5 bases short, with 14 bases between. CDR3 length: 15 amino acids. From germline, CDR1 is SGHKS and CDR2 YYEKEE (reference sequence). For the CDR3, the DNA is TGTGCCAGCAGCTTACGGGGATCATCCCACAATGAGCAGTTCTTC. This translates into CASSLRGSSHNEQFF.

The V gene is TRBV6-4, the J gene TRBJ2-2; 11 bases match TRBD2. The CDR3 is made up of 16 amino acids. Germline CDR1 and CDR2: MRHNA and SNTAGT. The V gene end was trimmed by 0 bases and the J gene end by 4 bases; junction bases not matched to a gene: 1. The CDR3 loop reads CASSDSSGGATGELFF. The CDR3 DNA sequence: TGTGCCAGCAGTGACTCTAGCGGGGGGGCCACCGGGGAGCTGTTTTTT.

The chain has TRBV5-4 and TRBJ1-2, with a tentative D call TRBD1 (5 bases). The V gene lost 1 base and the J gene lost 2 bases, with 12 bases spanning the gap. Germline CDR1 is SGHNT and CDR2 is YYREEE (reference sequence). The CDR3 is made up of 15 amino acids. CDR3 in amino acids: CASSLLGGENYGYTF. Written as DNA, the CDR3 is TGTGCCAGCAGCTTGCTGGGGGGGGAGAACTATGGCTACACCTTC.

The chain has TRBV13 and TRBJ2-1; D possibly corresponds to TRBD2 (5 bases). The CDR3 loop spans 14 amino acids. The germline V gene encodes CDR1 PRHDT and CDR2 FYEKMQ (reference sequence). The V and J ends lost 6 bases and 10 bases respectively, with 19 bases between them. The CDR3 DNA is TGTGCCAGCAGACTCCAAGGGCCCAGAGGGGAGCAGTTCTTC. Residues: CASRLQGPRGEQFF.

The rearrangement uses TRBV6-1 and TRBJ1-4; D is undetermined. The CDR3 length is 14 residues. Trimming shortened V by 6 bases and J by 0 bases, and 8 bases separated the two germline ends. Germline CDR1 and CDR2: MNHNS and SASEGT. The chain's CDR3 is CASSKRATNEKLFF. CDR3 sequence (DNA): TGTGCCAGCAGCAAGAGGGCAACTAATGAAAAACTGTTTTTT.

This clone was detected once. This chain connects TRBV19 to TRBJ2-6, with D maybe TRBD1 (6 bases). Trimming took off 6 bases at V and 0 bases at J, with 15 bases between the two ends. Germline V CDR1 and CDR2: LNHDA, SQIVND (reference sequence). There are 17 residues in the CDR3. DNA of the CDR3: TGTGCCAGTAGGGCCCTTCAGGGGATCTCTGGGGCCAACGTCCTGACTTTC. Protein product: CASRALQGISGANVLTF.

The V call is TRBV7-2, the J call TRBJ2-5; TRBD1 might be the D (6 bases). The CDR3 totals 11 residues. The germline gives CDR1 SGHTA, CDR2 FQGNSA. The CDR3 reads CAMGAGETQYF. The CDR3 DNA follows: TGTGCGATGGGGGCTGGAGAGACCCAGTACTTC.

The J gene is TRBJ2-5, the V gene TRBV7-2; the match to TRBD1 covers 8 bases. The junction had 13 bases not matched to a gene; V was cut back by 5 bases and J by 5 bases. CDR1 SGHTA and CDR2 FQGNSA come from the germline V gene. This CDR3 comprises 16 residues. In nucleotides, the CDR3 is TGTGCCAGCAGCCGCGGACAGGGACTCCGAACGGAGACCCAGTACTTC. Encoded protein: CASSRGQGLRTETQYF.

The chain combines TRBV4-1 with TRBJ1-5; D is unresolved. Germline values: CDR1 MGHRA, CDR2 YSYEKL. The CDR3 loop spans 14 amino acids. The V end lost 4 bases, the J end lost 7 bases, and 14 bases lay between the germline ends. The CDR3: CASSLGGQYQPQHF. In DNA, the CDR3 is TGCGCCAGCAGCCTTGGTGGGCAATACCAGCCCCAGCATTTT.

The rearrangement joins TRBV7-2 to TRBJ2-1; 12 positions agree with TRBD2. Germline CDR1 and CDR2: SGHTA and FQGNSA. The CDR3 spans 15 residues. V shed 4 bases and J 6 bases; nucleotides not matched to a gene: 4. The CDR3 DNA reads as TGTGCCAGCAGCTATCTAGCGGGAGGGCTCAATGAGCAGTTCTTC. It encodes CASSYLAGGLNEQFF.

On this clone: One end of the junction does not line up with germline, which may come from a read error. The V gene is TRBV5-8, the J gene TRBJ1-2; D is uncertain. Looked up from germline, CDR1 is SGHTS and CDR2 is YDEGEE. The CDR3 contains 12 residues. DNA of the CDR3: TGTGCCGGCAGTGGACTGTCGTATGGCTACACCTTC. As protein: CAGSGLSYGYTF.

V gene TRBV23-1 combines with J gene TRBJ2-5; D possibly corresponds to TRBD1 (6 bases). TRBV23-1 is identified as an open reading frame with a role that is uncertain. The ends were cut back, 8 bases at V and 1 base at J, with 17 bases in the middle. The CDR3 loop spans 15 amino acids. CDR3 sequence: CASGSGQKLQETQYF. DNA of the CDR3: TGCGCCAGCGGTTCCGGACAGAAACTCCAAGAGACCCAGTACTTC.